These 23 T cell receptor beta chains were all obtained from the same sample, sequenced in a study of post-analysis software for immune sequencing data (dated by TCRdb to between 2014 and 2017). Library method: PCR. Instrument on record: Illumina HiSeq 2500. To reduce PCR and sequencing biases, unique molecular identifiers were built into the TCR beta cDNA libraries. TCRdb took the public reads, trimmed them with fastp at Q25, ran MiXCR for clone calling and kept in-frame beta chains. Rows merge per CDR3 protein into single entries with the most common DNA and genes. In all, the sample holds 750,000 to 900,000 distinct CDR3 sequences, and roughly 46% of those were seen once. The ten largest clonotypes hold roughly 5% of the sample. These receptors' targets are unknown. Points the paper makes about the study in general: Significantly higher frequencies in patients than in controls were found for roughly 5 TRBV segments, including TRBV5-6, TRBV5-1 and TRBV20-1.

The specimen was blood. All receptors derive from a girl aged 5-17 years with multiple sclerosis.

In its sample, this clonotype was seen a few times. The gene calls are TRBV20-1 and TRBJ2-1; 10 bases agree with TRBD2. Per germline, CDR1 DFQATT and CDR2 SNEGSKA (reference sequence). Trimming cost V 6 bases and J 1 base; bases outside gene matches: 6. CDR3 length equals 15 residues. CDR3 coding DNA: TGCAGTGCACTGGGGACTAGCGTATCCTACAATGAGCAGTTCTTC. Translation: CSALGTSVSYNEQFF.

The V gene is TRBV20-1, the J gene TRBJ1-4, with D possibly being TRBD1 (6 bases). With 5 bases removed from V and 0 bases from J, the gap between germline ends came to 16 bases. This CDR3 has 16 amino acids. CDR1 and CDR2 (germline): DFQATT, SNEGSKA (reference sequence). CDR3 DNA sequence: TGCAGTGCTCGAGGGGGAAGGGGTGCAACTAATGAAAAACTGTTTTTT. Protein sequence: CSARGGRGATNEKLFF.

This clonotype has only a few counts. The CDR3 sequence: CASSQDGDRAYTF. The CDR3 DNA reads as TGCGCCAGCAGCCAAGATGGGGACCGGGCCTACACCTTC. The chain combines TRBV4-1 with TRBJ1-2, with D perhaps matching TRBD1 (5 bases). V dropped 0 bases and J dropped 10 bases, with 12 bases sitting between them. The CDR3 is made up of 13 amino acids. The germline V gene encodes CDR1 MGHRA and CDR2 YSYEKL.

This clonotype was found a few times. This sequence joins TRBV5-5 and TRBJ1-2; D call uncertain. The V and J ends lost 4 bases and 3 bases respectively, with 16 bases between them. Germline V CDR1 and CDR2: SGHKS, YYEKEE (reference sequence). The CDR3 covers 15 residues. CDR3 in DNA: TGTGCCAGCAGCGAACACAGCATGGTTGACTATGGCTACACCTTC. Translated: CASSEHSMVDYGYTF.

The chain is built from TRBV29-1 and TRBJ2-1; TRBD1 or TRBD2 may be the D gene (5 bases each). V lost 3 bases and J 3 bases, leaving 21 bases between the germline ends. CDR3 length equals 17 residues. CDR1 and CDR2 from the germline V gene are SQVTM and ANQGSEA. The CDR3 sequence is CSVEPLEGLWDYNEQFF. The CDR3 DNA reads TGCAGCGTTGAGCCCCTTGAGGGGCTGTGGGACTACAATGAGCAGTTCTTC.

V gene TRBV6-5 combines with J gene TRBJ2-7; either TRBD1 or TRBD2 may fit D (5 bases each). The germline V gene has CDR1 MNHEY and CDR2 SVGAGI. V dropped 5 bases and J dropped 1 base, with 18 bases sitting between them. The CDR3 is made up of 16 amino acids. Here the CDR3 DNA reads TGTGCCAGCAGTCTCAAGGGACCCCTAGGGTCCTACGAGCAGTACTTC. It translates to CASSLKGPLGSYEQYF.

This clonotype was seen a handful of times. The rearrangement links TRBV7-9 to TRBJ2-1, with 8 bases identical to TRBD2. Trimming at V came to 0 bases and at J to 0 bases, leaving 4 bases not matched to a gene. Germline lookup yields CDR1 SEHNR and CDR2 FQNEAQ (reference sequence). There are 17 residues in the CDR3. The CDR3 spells CASSLALSGSSYNEQFF. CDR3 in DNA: TGTGCCAGCAGCTTAGCGCTAAGCGGGAGCTCCTACAATGAGCAGTTCTTC.

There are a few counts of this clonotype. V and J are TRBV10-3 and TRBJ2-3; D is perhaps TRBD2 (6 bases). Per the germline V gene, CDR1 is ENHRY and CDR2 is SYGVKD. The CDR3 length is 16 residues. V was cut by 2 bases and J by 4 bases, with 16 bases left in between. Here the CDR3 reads CAISEMSGRRADTQYF. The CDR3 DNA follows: TGTGCCATCAGTGAGATGAGCGGTCGGAGGGCAGATACGCAGTATTTT.

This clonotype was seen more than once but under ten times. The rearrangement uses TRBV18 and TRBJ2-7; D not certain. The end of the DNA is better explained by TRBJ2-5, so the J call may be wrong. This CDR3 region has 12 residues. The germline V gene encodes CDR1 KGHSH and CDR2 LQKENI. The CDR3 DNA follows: TGTGCCAGCTCTCCGAACGGGGAGACCCAGTACTTC. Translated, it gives CASSPNGETQYF.

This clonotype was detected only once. CDR3 sequence (DNA): TGTGCCAGCAGCCAAGAACCGGGCGGTGCCTCCTACAATGAGCAGTTCTTC. Translating it yields CASSQEPGGASYNEQFF. The genes are TRBV4-2 and TRBJ2-1; D is unclear. The CDR3 loop spans 17 amino acids. Trimming left V 0 bases short and J 0 bases short, with 12 bases between. Germline CDR1 and CDR2: LGHNA and YNFKEQ.

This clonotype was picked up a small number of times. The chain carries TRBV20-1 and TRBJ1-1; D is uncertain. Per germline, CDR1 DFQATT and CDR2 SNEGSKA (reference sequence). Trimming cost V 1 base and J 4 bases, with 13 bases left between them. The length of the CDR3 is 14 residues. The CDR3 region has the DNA TGCAGTGCTAGAGGCCGCCGGAGTGCCACTGAAGCTTTCTTT. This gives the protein CSARGRRSATEAFF.

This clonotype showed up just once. In DNA form, the CDR3 reads TGTGCCAGCAGTTTAGGAGACTCCTACAATGAGCAGTACTTC. Translating gives CASSLGDSYNEQYF. The chain uses TRBV27 and TRBJ2-1; D gene uncertain. The DNA end lines up better with TRBJ2-7; the J call may be wrong. The CDR3 totals 14 residues. Germline V gives CDR1 MNHEY, CDR2 SMNVEV (reference sequence).

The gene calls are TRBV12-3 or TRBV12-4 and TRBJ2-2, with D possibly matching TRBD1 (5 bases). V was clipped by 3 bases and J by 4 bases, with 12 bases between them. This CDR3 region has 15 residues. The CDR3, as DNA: TGTGCCAGCAGTTTGGGGCGGACGGGCACCGGGGAGCTGTTTTTT. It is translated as CASSLGRTGTGELFF.

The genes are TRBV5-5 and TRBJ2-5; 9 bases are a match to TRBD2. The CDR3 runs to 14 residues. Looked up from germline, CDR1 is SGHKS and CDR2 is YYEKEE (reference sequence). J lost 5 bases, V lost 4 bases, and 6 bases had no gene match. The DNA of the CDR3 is TGTGCCAGCAGCGGGAGGACTAGCGCGGAGACCCAGTACTTC. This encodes CASSGRTSAETQYF.

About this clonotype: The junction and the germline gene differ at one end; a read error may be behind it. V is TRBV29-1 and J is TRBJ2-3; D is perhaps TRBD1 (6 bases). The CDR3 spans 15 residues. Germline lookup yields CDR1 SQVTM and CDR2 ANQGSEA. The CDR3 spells CRVRPQGTRHDTQYF. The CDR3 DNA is TGCCGCGTAAGACCGCAGGGGACGCGTCACGATACGCAGTATTTT.

CDR3 nucleotide sequence: TGTGCCAGCAGTTCGGGGAGAATTCAAGAGACCCAGTACTTC. Translating gives CASSSGRIQETQYF. The V and J genes are TRBV12-3 or TRBV12-4 and TRBJ2-5; weak D call: TRBD2 (5 bases). Trimming removed 4 bases at V and 2 bases at J, with 11 bases between. This CDR3 has 14 amino acids.

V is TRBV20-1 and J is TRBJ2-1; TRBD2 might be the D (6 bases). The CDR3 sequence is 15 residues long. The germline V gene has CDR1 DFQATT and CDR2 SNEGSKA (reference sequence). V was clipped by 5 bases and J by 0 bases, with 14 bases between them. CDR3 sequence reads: CSAPGLISSYNEQFF. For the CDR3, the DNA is TGCAGTGCTCCCGGACTAATCAGCTCCTACAATGAGCAGTTCTTC.

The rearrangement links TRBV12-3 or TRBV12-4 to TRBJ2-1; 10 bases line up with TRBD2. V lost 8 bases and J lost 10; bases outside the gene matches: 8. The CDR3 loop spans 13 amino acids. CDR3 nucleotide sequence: TGTGCCAGCCTCAGAGCGGGAGGGATCGAGCAGTTCTTC. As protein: CASLRAGGIEQFF.

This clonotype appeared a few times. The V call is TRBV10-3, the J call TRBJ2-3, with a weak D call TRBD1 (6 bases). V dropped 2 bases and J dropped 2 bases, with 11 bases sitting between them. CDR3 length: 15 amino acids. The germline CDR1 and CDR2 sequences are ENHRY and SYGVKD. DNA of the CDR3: TGTGCCATCAGTGAGCCTTGGACAGTCACAGATACGCAGTATTTT. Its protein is CAISEPWTVTDTQYF.

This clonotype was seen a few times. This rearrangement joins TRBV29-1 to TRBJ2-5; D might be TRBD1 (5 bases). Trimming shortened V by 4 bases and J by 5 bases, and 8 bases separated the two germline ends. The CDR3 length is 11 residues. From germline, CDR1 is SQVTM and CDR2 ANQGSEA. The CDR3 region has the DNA TGCAGCGTTGCCCCAGGGGAGACCCAGTACTTC. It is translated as CSVAPGETQYF.

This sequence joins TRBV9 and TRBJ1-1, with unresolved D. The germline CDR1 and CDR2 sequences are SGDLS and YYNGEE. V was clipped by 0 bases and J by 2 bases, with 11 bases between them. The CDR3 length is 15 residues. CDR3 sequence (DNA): TGTGCCAGCAGCGTAGAGGAGGGATCCAACACTGAAGCTTTCTTT. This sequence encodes CASSVEEGSNTEAFF.

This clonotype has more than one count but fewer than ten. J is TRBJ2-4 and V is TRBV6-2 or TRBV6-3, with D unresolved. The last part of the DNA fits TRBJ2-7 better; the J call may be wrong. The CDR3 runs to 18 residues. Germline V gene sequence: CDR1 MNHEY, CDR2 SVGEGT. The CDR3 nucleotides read TGTGCCAGCAGTTTAGATTTGATGATGGGCGGTCGCTGGGACGAGCAGTACTTC. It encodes CASSLDLMMGGRWDEQYF.

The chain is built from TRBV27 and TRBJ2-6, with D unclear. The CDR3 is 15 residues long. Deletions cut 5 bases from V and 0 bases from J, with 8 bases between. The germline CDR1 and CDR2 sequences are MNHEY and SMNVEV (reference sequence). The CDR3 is CASSHKNSGANVLTF. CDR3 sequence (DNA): TGTGCCAGCAGTCACAAGAACTCTGGGGCCAACGTCCTGACTTTC.